These 18 T cell receptor beta chains originate from one sample sequenced in a study of T cells in Graves' hyperthyroidism and ophthalmopathy. The TCR beta CDR3 regions underwent amplification using RNA transcripts as the source. HTBI primers were employed in a first-round RT-PCR of the TCR CDR3. Each CDR3 protein gets one entry after TCRdb re-called the multiplex PCR reads with MiXCR. The sample holds 450,000 to 500,000 distinct CDR3 sequences, about 20% seen once. Sequencing was performed on blood. The source is a woman between 65 and 79 years old with Graves' ophthalmopathy.

Ten or more counts support this clonotype. The rearrangement uses TRBV6-2 or TRBV6-3 and TRBJ1-2; TRBD1 matches 7 bases. The CDR3 length is 14 residues. Per the germline V gene, CDR1 is MNHEY and CDR2 is SVGEGT. With V trimmed by 5 bases and J by 2 bases, 5 bases remained unmatched. The DNA of the CDR3 is TGTGCCAGCAGTATGCCGACAGGGAACTATGGCTACACCTTC. Amino acid sequence: CASSMPTGNYGYTF.

The chain joins TRBV20-1 to TRBJ2-1; 12 bases line up with TRBD2. This CDR3 has 14 amino acids. Trimming removed 1 base from V and 7 bases from J; junction bases left unmatched: 2. Germline V lookup: CDR1 DFQATT, CDR2 SNEGSKA (reference sequence). The CDR3 sequence: CSARALAGGNEQFF. The CDR3 nucleotides are TGCAGTGCTAGAGCACTAGCGGGAGGAAATGAGCAGTTCTTC.

This clonotype was counted at least ten times. This sequence joins TRBV6-6 and TRBJ2-1; 13 positions match TRBD2. Germline assignment: CDR1 MNHNY and CDR2 SVGAGI (reference sequence). There are 15 residues in the CDR3. The trim removed 0 bases at V and 13 bases at J, leaving 6 bases unmatched. The CDR3 DNA sequence: TGTGCCAGCAGTTACTCCCCGCGGACTAGCGGGAGTCAGTTCTTC. This translates into CASSYSPRTSGSQFF.

The chain couples TRBV20-1 to TRBJ1-5; D might be TRBD1 (5 bases). Per the germline V gene, CDR1 is DFQATT and CDR2 is SNEGSKA (reference sequence). Trimming removed 1 base at V and 6 bases at J, with 22 bases between. This CDR3 comprises 17 residues. CDR3 region: CSARVGVERVFGQPQHF. CDR3 nucleotide sequence: TGCAGTGCTAGAGTAGGGGTGGAGAGAGTCTTCGGTCAGCCCCAGCATTTT.

The rearrangement joins TRBV3-1 to TRBJ2-1; 11 nucleotides agree with TRBD2. CDR3 length: 16 amino acids. Germline-derived CDR1 and CDR2 are LGHDT and YNNKEL (reference sequence). With V trimmed by 0 bases and J by 5 bases, 3 bases remained unmatched. CDR3 bases: TGTGCCAGCAGCCAAGAAAGACTAGCGGGAAACAATGAGCAGTTCTTC. Translation gives CASSQERLAGNNEQFF.

This clonotype has just a few counts. The chain is built from TRBV6-2 or TRBV6-3 and TRBJ1-1; 9 bases map to TRBD1. V lost 6 bases to trimming and J lost 10 bases; unmatched junction nucleotides: 9. This CDR3 has 13 residues. The germline gives CDR1 MNHEY, CDR2 SVGEGT. This CDR3 is CASRSTGGRSAFF. For the CDR3, the DNA is TGTGCCAGCAGGTCCACAGGGGGCCGGTCAGCTTTCTTT.

This clonotype turned up a few times. The chain combines TRBV29-1 with TRBJ2-2; TRBD1 or TRBD2 may be the D gene (5 bases each). There are 12 residues in the CDR3. CDR1 is SQVTM and CDR2 is ANQGSEA in the germline V gene. Trimming removed 6 bases at V and 6 bases at J, with 11 bases between. CDR3 amino acids: CSVSLGAGELFF. In nucleotides, the CDR3 is TGCAGCGTCTCCTTGGGGGCCGGGGAGCTGTTTTTT.

The gene calls are TRBV20-1 and TRBJ2-5; a possible D gene is TRBD2 (5 bases). V was trimmed by 3 bases and J by 5 bases, leaving 10 bases between them. This CDR3 spans 12 amino acids. Germline V gene lookup returns CDR1 DFQATT and CDR2 SNEGSKA (reference sequence). CDR3 sequence: CSARGSWETQYF. The CDR3 DNA is TGCAGTGCTAGGGGGAGCTGGGAGACCCAGTACTTC.

This clonotype was observed many times. This chain uses TRBV2 with TRBJ2-1; D is unclear. The CDR3 length is 13 residues. Germline V lookup: CDR1 SNHLY, CDR2 FYNNEI. The V and J ends lost 6 bases and 7 bases respectively, with 13 bases between them. The CDR3 protein is CASRTGSMNEQFF. CDR3 in DNA: TGTGCCAGCAGAACTGGAAGTATGAATGAGCAGTTCTTC.

The gene calls are TRBV5-1 and TRBJ2-7; 8 nucleotides agree with TRBD1. Germline-derived CDR1 and CDR2 are SGHRS and YFSETQ. With 5 bases clipped from V and 2 bases from J, the junction kept 3 bases outside the gene matches. This CDR3 comprises 13 residues. CDR3 nucleotides: TGCGCCAGCAGGACGACAGGGGCCTACGAGCAGTACTTC. Amino acids: CASRTTGAYEQYF.

This clonotype was picked up a small number of times. The chain couples TRBV24-1 to TRBJ2-7, with 8 bases aligning to TRBD2. The CDR3 extends over 16 amino acids. Germline loops: CDR1 KGHDR, CDR2 SFDVKD. V lost 3 bases and J lost 6; bases outside the gene matches: 12. The CDR3 loop is CATSDTTGTSNSEQYF. CDR3 DNA: TGTGCCACCAGTGATACCACTGGGACTAGTAACTCCGAGCAGTACTTC.

This clonotype has more than one count but fewer than ten. The chain recombines TRBV19 with TRBJ2-1, with 11 bases that match TRBD2. After removal of 4 bases from V and 6 bases from J, the junction contained 2 bases not matched to a gene. The germline gives CDR1 LNHDA, CDR2 SQIVND (reference sequence). This CDR3 comprises 14 residues. The CDR3 DNA is TGTGCCAGTAGTAATAGCGGGAGGGCCAATGAGCAGTTCTTC. This translates into CASSNSGRANEQFF.

In this sample, this clonotype turned up many times. The chain combines TRBV3-1 with TRBJ1-5; no clear D. Trimming pared 1 base from V and 3 bases from J, leaving 7 bases between. CDR1 and CDR2 (germline): LGHDT, YNNKEL (reference sequence). The CDR3 has 14 residues. The CDR3 region has the DNA TGTGCCAGCAGCCAAGCCGGAATCAATCAGCCCCAGCATTTT. Protein sequence: CASSQAGINQPQHF. Complete variable domain (other parts from reference TRBV3-1 and TRBJ1-5): DTAVSQTPKYLVTQMGNDKSIKCEQNLGHDTMYWYKQDSKKFLKIMFSYNNKELIINETVPNRFSPKSPDKAHLNLHINSLELGDSAVYFCASSQAGINQPQHFGDGTRLSIL.

This clonotype was recorded many times. The rearrangement uses TRBV3-1 and TRBJ2-7, with D possibly TRBD1 on 6 matching bases. Germline CDR1 and CDR2: LGHDT and YNNKEL (reference sequence). V shed 1 base and J shed 7 bases, with 11 bases lying between them. The CDR3 covers 13 residues. CDR3 sequence: CASSQATGLEQYF. CDR3 bases: TGTGCCAGCAGCCAAGCGACAGGCCTGGAGCAGTACTTC.

This chain connects TRBV7-9 to TRBJ1-1, with D unresolved. V lost 5 bases and J lost 4, with 17 bases in between. The CDR3 covers 15 residues. Germline-derived CDR1 and CDR2 are SEHNR and FQNEAQ (reference sequence). DNA of the CDR3: TGTGCCAGCAGCCAGGCAGGAGTTGGTGGCACTGAAGCTTTCTTT. It specifies CASSQAGVGGTEAFF.

The rearrangement joins TRBV5-8 to TRBJ2-7; the D gene is possibly TRBD2 (5 bases). The CDR3 sequence is 15 residues long. Germline V lookup: CDR1 SGHTS, CDR2 YDEGEE. V dropped 0 bases and J dropped 6 bases, with 16 bases sitting between them. CDR3 protein: CASSLAGPRRVEQYF. The CDR3 region has the DNA TGTGCCAGCAGCTTGGCTGGCCCCCGGCGGGTCGAGCAGTACTTC.

The chain is built from TRBV10-1 and TRBJ2-3, with 8 bases lining up with TRBD1. Germline V gene data show CDR1 as WNHNN and CDR2 as SYGVQD (reference sequence). Germline trimming cut 3 bases from V and 5 bases from J; bases unmatched to any gene: 7. This CDR3 is 15 amino acids long. The CDR3 nucleotides read TGCGCCAGCAGTGATCCAGGGGGCTCTGGAGATACGCAGTATTTT. Protein sequence: CASSDPGGSGDTQYF.

This clonotype was observed a few times. The chain links TRBV10-3 to TRBJ1-2; 7 bases are shared with TRBD1. The CDR3 length is 12 residues. Germline CDR1 is ENHRY and CDR2 is SYGVKD. V gave up 11 bases and J gave up 1 base; unmatched junction bases: 4. CDR3: CAAQGLNYGYTF. CDR3 DNA sequence: TGTGCCGCACAGGGGCTTAACTATGGCTACACCTTC.